Shown below are 18 T cell receptor beta chains from a single sample sequenced in a study of control samples from healthy donors and cancer patients. The method was immunoSEQ multiplex PCR; TCRdb's version includes in-frame clones alone and lacks a portion of them. Of about 120,000 clones listed, approximately 90% were seen once; the top ten hold 2% to 3%. The sequencing input was blood. Receptors originate from a woman in her sixties or seventies in good health.

V gene TRBV5-1 combines with J gene TRBJ2-5, with 8 bases identical to TRBD2. V lost 2 bases and J lost 4; bases outside the gene matches: 10. Per the germline V gene, CDR1 is SGHRS and CDR2 is YFSETQ. The CDR3 is made up of 16 amino acids. The CDR3 protein is CASSFNPGGTPETQYF. CDR3 DNA sequence: TGCGCCAGCAGCTTCAACCCGGGGGGGACACCAGAGACCCAGTACTTC.

The chain recombines TRBV11-2 with TRBJ2-7; a possible D gene is TRBD1 (6 bases). V was trimmed by 5 bases and J by 4 bases, leaving 15 bases between them. The CDR3 sequence is 14 residues long. CDR1 is SGHAT and CDR2 is FQNNGV in the germline V gene. Here the CDR3 reads CASSLGEGVYEQYF. CDR3 in DNA: TGTGCCAGCAGCCTAGGAGAGGGGGTGTACGAGCAGTACTTC.

The V and J genes are TRBV15 and TRBJ2-2, with 9 bases identical to TRBD1. The CDR3 totals 16 residues. V was clipped by 0 bases and J by 5 bases; unmatched bases: 4. CDR1 LNHNV and CDR2 YYDKDF come from the germline V gene (reference sequence). The CDR3 sequence: CATSRDGTGWTGELFF. As DNA, the CDR3 is TGTGCCACCAGCAGAGATGGGACAGGGTGGACCGGGGAGCTGTTTTTT.

With regard to this clone: Other nucleotide sequences from this sample produce the same CDR3. The chain joins TRBV7-9 to TRBJ1-1, with 8 nucleotides matching TRBD1. The trim removed 1 base at V and 3 bases at J, leaving 4 bases unmatched. The CDR3 has 15 residues. Germline loops: CDR1 SEHNR, CDR2 FQNEAQ (reference sequence). This CDR3 reads CASSLGQGAYTEAFF. The CDR3, as DNA: TGTGCCAGCAGCTTAGGCCAGGGGGCCTACACTGAAGCTTTCTTT.

The CDR3 here is CASSINRGFNEKLFF. The CDR3 DNA reads TGTGCCAGTAGTATCAACAGGGGGTTCAATGAAAAACTGTTTTTT. The chain carries TRBV19 and TRBJ1-4; 8 positions match TRBD1. The J segment lost 5 bases and the V segment lost 3 bases, leaving 5 bases of the junction unmatched. The CDR3 has 15 amino acids. Germline V gene data show CDR1 as LNHDA and CDR2 as SQIVND (reference sequence).

The chain has TRBV6-1 and TRBJ1-4; 9 positions match TRBD1. There are 15 residues in the CDR3. Germline lookup yields CDR1 MNHNS and CDR2 SASEGT. V trimming: 1 base; J trimming: 5 bases; junction bases outside the gene matches: 2. The CDR3 nucleotides read TGTGCCAGCAGTGAAGTGGGGACAGGGAATGAAAAACTGTTTTTT. Translation: CASSEVGTGNEKLFF.

This clone was seen more than once but under ten times. The chain employs TRBV19 and TRBJ1-2; 8 bases match TRBD1. V dropped 1 base and J dropped 7; count of bases not matched to a gene: 5. Germline CDR1 is LNHDA and CDR2 is SQIVND (reference sequence). This CDR3 spans 14 amino acids. The CDR3 loop reads CASSIAAGGAGYTF. DNA for the CDR3: TGTGCCAGTAGTATAGCTGCAGGGGGCGCTGGCTACACCTTC.

The V call is TRBV5-4, the J call TRBJ2-7, with unresolved D. Deletions cut 2 bases from V and 1 base from J, with 25 bases between. Germline CDR1 is SGHNT and CDR2 is YYREEE (reference sequence). The CDR3 extends over 19 amino acids. The CDR3 is CASSFLEAARLTKSYEQYF. CDR3 in DNA: TGTGCCAGCAGCTTTCTCGAAGCTGCTAGGTTAACGAAGTCCTACGAGCAGTACTTC.

The J gene is TRBJ1-1, the V gene TRBV6-5, with unresolved D. V was pared by 2 bases and J by 7 bases, with 14 bases between. The CDR3 is made up of 14 amino acids. Germline values: CDR1 MNHEY, CDR2 SVGAGI. CDR3 coding DNA: TGTGCCAGCAGTTACGGGGTAGCCTCTCGTGAAGCTTTCTTT. Translated, it gives CASSYGVASREAFF.

This rearrangement joins TRBV10-3 to TRBJ1-5; 8 bases match TRBD1. The CDR3 runs 13 residues. J gave up 5 bases and V 5 bases, and 2 bases lay outside the gene matches. From germline, CDR1 is ENHRY and CDR2 SYGVKD. In DNA form, the CDR3 reads TGTGCCATCAGTCCAGGGGGCGATCAGCCCCAGCATTTT. As protein: CAISPGGDQPQHF.

V and J are TRBV4-2 and TRBJ2-7; 10 bases fit TRBD2. This CDR3 region has 17 residues. V dropped 0 bases and J dropped 1; count of bases not matched to a gene: 6. From germline, CDR1 is LGHNA and CDR2 YNFKEQ. The DNA for the CDR3 is TGTGCCAGCAGCCAAGAAGTTAGCGGGGGGTTATCCTACGAGCAGTACTTC. Its protein is CASSQEVSGGLSYEQYF.

The rearrangement links TRBV27 to TRBJ1-6, with TRBD1 identical over 7 bases. V shed 8 bases, J shed 7 bases, and the junction held 5 bases outside the gene matches. The CDR3 has 13 residues. CDR1 is MNHEY and CDR2 is SMNVEV in the germline V gene (reference sequence). DNA for the CDR3: TGTGCCAGCCAGGGGACAGTCAATTCACCCCTCCACTTT. This gives the protein CASQGTVNSPLHF.

The CDR3 spells CASSAQGDSPLHF. CDR3 DNA: TGTGCCAGCAGTGCACAGGGCGATTCACCCCTCCACTTT. This rearrangement joins TRBV6-4 to TRBJ1-6; D is perhaps TRBD1 (6 bases). With 4 bases removed from V and 8 bases from J, the gap between germline ends came to 9 bases. The CDR3 covers 13 residues. In germline, CDR1 is MRHNA, CDR2 SNTAGT.

The V gene is TRBV7-9, the J gene TRBJ1-3, with D maybe TRBD1 (5 bases). The CDR3 has 16 amino acids. The V gene's germline CDR1 is SEHNR and CDR2 FQNEAQ (reference sequence). Trimming took 1 base from V and 0 from J, leaving 10 bases between them. This chain's CDR3 is CASSLDVGASGNTIYF. In nucleotides, the CDR3 is TGTGCCAGCAGCTTAGATGTAGGGGCCTCTGGAAACACCATATATTTT. The whole variable domain, remainder taken from reference TRBV7-9 and TRBJ1-3, is DTGVSQNPRHKITKRGQNVTFRCDPISEHNRLYWYRQTLGQGPEFLTYFQNEAQLEKSRLLSDRFSAERPKGSFSTLEIQRTEQGDSAMYLCASSLDVGASGNTIYFGEGSWLTVV.

This sequence joins TRBV7-8 and TRBJ2-1; tentatively, D is TRBD1 (7 bases). The CDR3 totals 16 residues. Trimming stripped 2 bases from V and 4 bases from J, with 15 bases between. The germline V gene has CDR1 SGHVS and CDR2 FQNEAQ. The DNA for the CDR3 is TGTGCCAGCAGCTTATCCTCGGCAGGGGGGTACAATGAGCAGTTCTTC. Translation: CASSLSSAGGYNEQFF.

This rearrangement joins TRBV7-2 to TRBJ1-2; D not certain. This CDR3 region has 12 residues. V lost 5 bases to trimming and J lost 5 bases, with 9 bases between them. The germline gives CDR1 SGHTA, CDR2 FQGNSA. CDR3 coding DNA: TGTGCCAGCAGCCCTATTGGGTATGGCTACACCTTC. Protein sequence: CASSPIGYGYTF.

This chain uses TRBV7-8 with TRBJ1-5; unclear D gene. The CDR3 runs to 14 residues. Trimming pared 1 base from V and 1 base from J, leaving 5 bases between. Per the germline V gene, CDR1 is SGHVS and CDR2 is FQNEAQ. Written as DNA, the CDR3 is TGTGCCAGCAGCTTAGGACGGAGCAATCAGCCCCAGCATTTT. It specifies CASSLGRSNQPQHF.

This clone appeared once. The V gene is TRBV7-6, the J gene TRBJ2-5; 10 bases line up with TRBD2. Germline assignment: CDR1 SGHVS and CDR2 FNYEAQ. The CDR3 runs 14 residues. The V gene end was trimmed by 5 bases and the J gene end by 2 bases; junction bases not matched to a gene: 2. CDR3 coding DNA: TGTGCCAGCAGCCAACTAGCGGGACAAGAGACCCAGTACTTC. This codes for CASSQLAGQETQYF.